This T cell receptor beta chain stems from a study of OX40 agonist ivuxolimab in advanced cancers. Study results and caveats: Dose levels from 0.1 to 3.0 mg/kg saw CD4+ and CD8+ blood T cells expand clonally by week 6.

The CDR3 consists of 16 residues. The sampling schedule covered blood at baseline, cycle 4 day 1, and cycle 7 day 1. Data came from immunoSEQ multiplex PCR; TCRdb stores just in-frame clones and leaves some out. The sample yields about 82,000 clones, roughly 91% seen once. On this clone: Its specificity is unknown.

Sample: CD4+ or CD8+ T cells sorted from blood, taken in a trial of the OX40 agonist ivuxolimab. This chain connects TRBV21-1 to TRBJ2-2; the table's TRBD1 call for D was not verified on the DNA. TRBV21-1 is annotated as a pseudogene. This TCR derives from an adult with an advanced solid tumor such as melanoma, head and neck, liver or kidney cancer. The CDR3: CASSKPAGLRAGELFF. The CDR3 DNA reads TGTGCCAGCAGCAAACCGGCAGGGCTCAGGGCCGGGGAGCTGTTTTTT.